This is a list of T cell receptor beta chains from one sample in a study of cytomegalovirus exposure and HLA in healthy donors. TCRdb's table, derived via immunoSEQ multiplex PCR, lists solely in-frame clones and lacks some. Among approximately 140,000 clones listed, around 83% were seen once. Sequenced input: PBMCs. These receptors originate from a man in his fifties in good health and CMV-seronegative. CDR3s leave out the opening cysteine and the closing phenylalanine or tryptophan. Each record gives: D gene, V gene, clone size, J gene, CDR3 protein. A D gene is named only where the DNA matches it firmly. Rows give clone size only sometimes, using once, few, many, or a class for an expanded clone.

d_call: NA; v_call: TRBV19; clone_size: few; j_call: TRBJ1-1; cdr3_aa: ASSISREAF
d_call: TRBD2; v_call: TRBV30; clone_size: NA; j_call: TRBJ2-2; cdr3_aa: AWSETSGGVGELF
d_call: TRBD2; v_call: TRBV2; clone_size: NA; j_call: TRBJ2-3; cdr3_aa: ALKMQRGGLADTQY
d_call: NA; v_call: TRBV7-9; clone_size: once; j_call: TRBJ2-7; cdr3_aa: ASSLMDTSYEQY
d_call: TRBD1; v_call: TRBV6-5; clone_size: NA; j_call: TRBJ2-1; cdr3_aa: ASSQRQGWHEQF
d_call: TRBD2; v_call: TRBV7-9; clone_size: NA; j_call: TRBJ2-1; cdr3_aa: ASSPELAESYNEQF
d_call: NA; v_call: TRBV4-3; clone_size: NA; j_call: TRBJ2-7; cdr3_aa: ASSQDSQSYYEQY
d_call: TRBD1; v_call: TRBV18; clone_size: NA; j_call: TRBJ2-5; cdr3_aa: ASSPPGQLQETQY
d_call: NA; v_call: TRBV7-9; clone_size: few; j_call: TRBJ1-4; cdr3_aa: ASTPGGMNEKLF
d_call: NA; v_call: TRBV7-2; clone_size: NA; j_call: TRBJ2-7; cdr3_aa: ASSFERGYYEQY
d_call: TRBD2; v_call: TRBV5-1; clone_size: NA; j_call: TRBJ2-5; cdr3_aa: ASSIRIAGGLETQY
d_call: TRBD1; v_call: TRBV11-2; clone_size: NA; j_call: TRBJ1-1; cdr3_aa: ASKGTAEAF
d_call: NA; v_call: TRBV4-1; clone_size: once; j_call: TRBJ2-7; cdr3_aa: ASSQPGRGPSYEQY
d_call: NA; v_call: TRBV2; clone_size: NA; j_call: TRBJ2-1; cdr3_aa: ASSKLVHNEQF
d_call: NA; v_call: TRBV10-3; clone_size: NA; j_call: TRBJ1-6; cdr3_aa: AISESASPLH
d_call: TRBD2; v_call: TRBV7-2; clone_size: NA; j_call: TRBJ2-5; cdr3_aa: ASSLAGTGGQETQY
d_call: NA; v_call: TRBV7-8; clone_size: NA; j_call: TRBJ1-4; cdr3_aa: ASSSSRGLNEKLF
d_call: NA; v_call: TRBV4-2; clone_size: NA; j_call: TRBJ1-1; cdr3_aa: ASSQDSGANTEAF
d_call: TRBD2; v_call: TRBV30; clone_size: once; j_call: TRBJ2-7; cdr3_aa: AWSFSGGNGAYEQY
d_call: TRBD2; v_call: TRBV29-1; clone_size: NA; j_call: TRBJ2-1; cdr3_aa: SVEGGRGGYNEQF
d_call: TRBD1; v_call: TRBV30; clone_size: NA; j_call: TRBJ2-5; cdr3_aa: AWSGLQDRGFRETQY
d_call: NA; v_call: TRBV6-5; clone_size: NA; j_call: TRBJ2-5; cdr3_aa: ASCRLSGGRETQY
d_call: NA; v_call: TRBV6-7; clone_size: NA; j_call: NA; cdr3_aa: ASRGAGPSYEQY
d_call: TRBD1; v_call: TRBV6-1; clone_size: NA; j_call: TRBJ2-3; cdr3_aa: ASNQQGSVSDTQY
d_call: TRBD2; v_call: TRBV29-1; clone_size: NA; j_call: TRBJ2-1; cdr3_aa: SVDTSGGARNEQF
d_call: NA; v_call: TRBV7-9; clone_size: NA; j_call: TRBJ1-5; cdr3_aa: ASSFPGHNQPQH
d_call: NA; v_call: TRBV7-3; clone_size: NA; j_call: TRBJ2-7; cdr3_aa: ASSLMGQNFSSYEQY
d_call: TRBD1; v_call: TRBV5-1; clone_size: NA; j_call: TRBJ1-3; cdr3_aa: ASSLVGQGRDTIY
d_call: NA; v_call: TRBV30; clone_size: NA; j_call: TRBJ2-3; cdr3_aa: AWSATSHTDTQY
d_call: TRBD1; v_call: TRBV10-3; clone_size: NA; j_call: TRBJ1-1; cdr3_aa: AISESVTGSRAF
d_call: NA; v_call: TRBV4-3; clone_size: NA; j_call: TRBJ2-5; cdr3_aa: ASSQGFHQYQETQY
d_call: NA; v_call: TRBV11-2; clone_size: NA; j_call: TRBJ1-1; cdr3_aa: ASSLKSGRMNTEAF
d_call: TRBD1; v_call: TRBV30; clone_size: NA; j_call: TRBJ1-1; cdr3_aa: ACLGQGPLLNTEAF
d_call: NA; v_call: TRBV6-5; clone_size: NA; j_call: TRBJ1-1; cdr3_aa: ASSYPGSTEAF
d_call: NA; v_call: TRBV15; clone_size: NA; j_call: TRBJ1-4; cdr3_aa: ATSTSGDATNEKLF
d_call: NA; v_call: TRBV27; clone_size: NA; j_call: TRBJ1-1; cdr3_aa: ASSNGYAMNTEAF
d_call: NA; v_call: TRBV7-2; clone_size: NA; j_call: TRBJ2-1; cdr3_aa: ASSLESAGYNEQF
d_call: NA; v_call: TRBV29-1; clone_size: NA; j_call: TRBJ1-3; cdr3_aa: SVRRDSGNTIY
d_call: TRBD1; v_call: TRBV2; clone_size: NA; j_call: TRBJ1-4; cdr3_aa: ASHGTGNEKLF
d_call: TRBD1; v_call: TRBV7-9; clone_size: NA; j_call: TRBJ2-1; cdr3_aa: ASSLPGTGRYNEQF
d_call: TRBD2; v_call: TRBV5-6; clone_size: once; j_call: TRBJ2-3; cdr3_aa: ASSMGTSGGSTDTQY
d_call: NA; v_call: TRBV6-5; clone_size: NA; j_call: TRBJ1-4; cdr3_aa: ASMSLLYEEKLF
d_call: TRBD2; v_call: TRBV5-1; clone_size: NA; j_call: TRBJ2-4; cdr3_aa: ASSPWGGGIQY
d_call: TRBD1; v_call: TRBV19; clone_size: few; j_call: TRBJ1-4; cdr3_aa: ASTNRGFTNEKLF
d_call: TRBD1; v_call: TRBV2; clone_size: NA; j_call: TRBJ2-7; cdr3_aa: ASSVSAGGSYEQY
d_call: NA; v_call: TRBV19; clone_size: NA; j_call: TRBJ1-5; cdr3_aa: ASSIVLGNQPQH
d_call: TRBD1; v_call: TRBV29-1; clone_size: NA; j_call: TRBJ2-5; cdr3_aa: SVVSGTGLETQY
d_call: NA; v_call: TRBV6-1; clone_size: NA; j_call: TRBJ1-2; cdr3_aa: ASRTRPLGIYGYT
d_call: NA; v_call: TRBV9; clone_size: NA; j_call: TRBJ1-5; cdr3_aa: ASSPGGGDQPQH
d_call: NA; v_call: TRBV27; clone_size: NA; j_call: TRBJ1-1; cdr3_aa: ASSLRARTEAF
d_call: TRBD1; v_call: TRBV4-1; clone_size: few; j_call: TRBJ1-1; cdr3_aa: ASSLTGGTTEAF
d_call: NA; v_call: TRBV21-1; clone_size: once; j_call: TRBJ2-3; cdr3_aa: ASTSGGTDTQY
d_call: TRBD2; v_call: TRBV5-1; clone_size: NA; j_call: TRBJ2-5; cdr3_aa: ASSLVRGQETQY
d_call: TRBD2; v_call: TRBV6-6; clone_size: NA; j_call: TRBJ2-7; cdr3_aa: ASSPSGGRGRIEQY
d_call: TRBD1; v_call: TRBV7-2; clone_size: few; j_call: TRBJ1-1; cdr3_aa: ASRYMGQGVEAF
d_call: NA; v_call: TRBV6-1; clone_size: once; j_call: TRBJ1-1; cdr3_aa: ASSERESTEAF
d_call: NA; v_call: TRBV19; clone_size: NA; j_call: TRBJ1-6; cdr3_aa: ATRWATNNSPLH
d_call: NA; v_call: TRBV4-2; clone_size: NA; j_call: TRBJ2-3; cdr3_aa: ASSQGSRGTHTDTQY
d_call: NA; v_call: TRBV5-6; clone_size: once; j_call: TRBJ1-2; cdr3_aa: ASSRMTGTANYGYT